The clone carrying this TCR beta chain was recorded only once. The entry originates in a study of blood T cell repertoires in COVID-19. The overall study: Whether acute or convalescent, the COVID-19 samples came from the United States, Italy and Spain. T cells, B-cell-depleted T cells, or PBMCs supplied cDNA or gDNA.

The J segment lost 4 bases and the V segment lost 6 bases, leaving 8 bases of the junction unmatched. The germline CDR1 and CDR2 sequences are SEHNR and FQNEAQ (reference sequence). The CDR3 has 14 amino acids. As processed by the authors: By means of reference gene primer amplification, nucleated cell counts were estimated. TCRdb's table, derived via immunoSEQ multiplex PCR, lists solely in-frame clones and lacks some. V and J calls plus clone size are reproduced from that table; the DNA served to infer D and trimming. The sample has some 110,000 clones; roughly 85% are singletons. Specimen: peripheral blood. The TCR was taken from a man in his forties with acute or convalescent COVID-19. The J gene is TRBJ1-2, the V gene TRBV7-9; TRBD1 agrees at 7 bases. CDR3 nucleotide sequence: TGTGCCAGCAGTTCCCCGACAGGGAGCTATGGCTACACCTTC. It is translated as CASSSPTGSYGYTF.